Listed below are T cell receptor beta chains from one sample, sequenced in a study of cytomegalovirus exposure and HLA in healthy donors. Method: immunoSEQ multiplex PCR; TCRdb's copy keeps in-frame clones and lacks some. The sample includes hundreds of thousands of clones, 83% seen only once; the top ten take just over 1.4%. The sample comprised PBMCs. The source is a girl aged 5-17 years in good health and CMV-seronegative. The CDR3 runs from the conserved cysteine through the conserved F or W. The order of the fields is V gene, clone size, D gene, J gene, CDR3 protein, CDR3 DNA. A D gene is named only where the DNA matches it firmly. The size field is filled for only some rows; it gives once, few, many or a size class.

>TRBV25-1|-|TRBD1|TRBJ2-7
CASSDPGQGSYEQYF
TGTGCCAGCAGTGACCCGGGACAGGGGTCCTACGAGCAGTACTTC
>TRBV28|-|-|TRBJ1-2
CASRPGRDYGYTF
TGTGCCAGCCGCCCCGGTCGGGACTATGGCTACACCTTC
>TRBV2|-|-|TRBJ2-3
CASSETGTDTQYF
TGTGCCAGCAGTGAAACGGGTACAGATACGCAGTATTTT
>TRBV5-6|-|TRBD1|TRBJ2-2
CASTRTGGATGELFF
TGTGCCAGCACCAGGACAGGGGGGGCCACCGGGGAGCTGTTTTTT
>TRBV27|-|TRBD1|TRBJ2-7
CASSRKGQGVNPHYEQYF
TGTGCCAGCAGTCGAAAAGGACAGGGCGTAAACCCCCACTACGAGCAGTACTTC
>TRBV9|-|TRBD1|TRBJ2-6
CASSVERGRGRGANVLTF
TGTGCCAGCAGCGTAGAAAGGGGGCGCGGGCGTGGGGCCAACGTCCTGACTTTC
>TRBV30|-|-|TRBJ1-6
CAWSGLGVWGSPLHF
TGTGCCTGGAGTGGCCTAGGGGTTTGGGGATCACCCCTCCACTTT
>TRBV4-3|-|-|TRBJ1-2
CASSPGTKAGLYGYTF
TGCGCCAGCAGCCCCGGCACCAAGGCGGGCCTCTATGGCTACACCTTC
>TRBV4-2|-|-|TRBJ2-5
CASSRDSGNQETQYF
TGTGCCAGCAGCCGGGATAGCGGAAACCAAGAGACCCAGTACTTC
>TRBV7-8|-|TRBD1|TRBJ1-2
CASSLGGQGAYGYTF
TGTGCCAGCAGCTTAGGCGGACAGGGGGCGTATGGCTACACCTTC
>TRBV19|-|TRBD1|TRBJ1-4
CASSEDRGKATNEKLFF
TGTGCCAGTAGTGAGGACAGGGGGAAGGCAACTAATGAAAAACTGTTTTTT
>TRBV28|-|-|TRBJ2-7
CASSLGSRSYEQYF
TGTGCCAGCAGTTTAGGTTCGCGCTCCTACGAGCAGTACTTC
>TRBV9|once|TRBD2|TRBJ2-1
CASSVGRGWDNEQFF
TGTGCCAGCAGCGTAGGGCGGGGGTGGGACAATGAGCAGTTCTTC
>TRBV11-3|-|TRBD1|TRBJ2-1
CASSLGQGSYNEQFF
TGTGCCAGCAGCTTGGGACAGGGTTCCTACAATGAGCAGTTCTTC
>TRBV27|-|-|TRBJ2-3
CASSFGWRDTDTQYF
TGTGCCAGCAGTTTTGGTTGGAGGGACACAGATACGCAGTATTTT
>TRBV11-1|-|-|TRBJ2-3
CASSPGGYYTQYF
TGTGCCAGCAGCCCAGGGGGGTATTATACGCAGTATTTT
>TRBV15|once|TRBD2|TRBJ2-1
CATSSSGTSGPEVRFF
TGTGCCACCAGCAGTTCCGGGACTAGCGGACCGGAGGTGAGGTTCTTC
>TRBV2|-|-|TRBJ1-4
CASSDRGLFF
TGTGCCAGCAGCGACAGAGGACTGTTTTTT
>TRBV19|-|TRBD1|TRBJ2-3
CATQGQGTQSQYF
TGTGCCACTCAAGGACAGGGGACCCAATCCCAGTATTTT
>TRBV7-3|-|-|TRBJ2-1
CASSLQGLDGNEQFF
TGTGCCAGCAGCTTACAGGGTCTCGATGGCAATGAGCAGTTCTTC
>TRBV15|-|-|TRBJ1-4
CATSTFEGGAEKLFF
TGTGCCACCAGCACCTTCGAAGGGGGGGCCGAAAAACTGTTTTTT
>TRBV7-7|-|-|TRBJ2-1
CASSLLIANYNEQFF
TGTGCTAGCAGCTTATTGATAGCGAACTACAATGAGCAGTTCTTC
>TRBV2|-|TRBD2|TRBJ2-1
CASSNERGPHNEQFF
TGTGCCAGCAGCAACGAGCGGGGGCCTCACAATGAGCAGTTCTTC
>TRBV25-1|-|TRBD1|TRBJ2-1
CASSELIVFRGKSNEQFF
TGTGCCAGCAGTGAATTAATTGTATTCAGGGGGAAGAGCAATGAGCAGTTCTTC
>TRBV18|-|TRBD1|TRBJ2-7
CASSRPGQGSLEQYF
TGTGCCAGCTCACGACCGGGACAGGGAAGTCTCGAGCAGTACTTC
>TRBV27|-|TRBD1|TRBJ2-5
CASWDRSSQETQYF
TGTGCCAGTTGGGACAGGAGCAGCCAAGAGACCCAGTACTTC
>TRBV5-1|once|TRBD2|TRBJ2-5
CASSHGTSGRETQYF
TGCGCCAGCAGCCACGGGACTAGCGGGAGAGAGACCCAGTACTTC
>TRBV27|once|-|TRBJ1-5
CASSLRGPDSNSNQPQHF
TGTGCCAGCAGTTTAAGGGGACCGGACAGCAATAGCAATCAGCCCCAGCATTTT
>TRBV6-5|-|-|TRBJ1-3
CASTLDRNSGNTIYF
TGTGCCAGCACCCTCGACAGGAACTCTGGAAACACCATATATTTT
>TRBV7-8|-|TRBD2|TRBJ2-3
CASSSHPPGASGGTDTQYF
TGTGCCAGCAGCTCCCACCCCCCCGGGGCTAGCGGGGGCACAGATACGCAGTATTTT
>TRBV14|-|TRBD1|TRBJ1-1
CASSRTGTGLMNTEAFF
TGTGCCAGCAGCCGGACCGGGACAGGGTTGATGAACACTGAAGCTTTCTTT
>TRBV7-9|-|-|TRBJ2-1
CASAGEYSYNEQFF
TGTGCCAGCGCCGGGGAGTATTCCTACAATGAGCAGTTCTTC
>TRBV10-3|-|TRBD1|TRBJ1-2
CAISDGTGGIYGYTF
TGTGCCATCAGTGATGGGACAGGGGGCATCTATGGCTACACCTTC
>TRBV7-2|-|TRBD1|TRBJ1-5
CASSQGGRSQPQHF
TGTGCCAGCAGCCAAGGGGGCCGCAGTCAGCCCCAGCATTTT
>TRBV5-1|few|-|TRBJ2-6
CASSLFAGRISGANVLTF
TGCGCCAGCAGCTTGTTCGCAGGGCGGATCTCTGGGGCCAACGTCCTGACTTTC
>TRBV7-9|-|TRBD1|TRBJ1-1
CASSARTGDTEAFF
TGTGCCAGCAGCGCCCGGACAGGGGACACTGAAGCTTTCTTT
>TRBV6-1|-|-|TRBJ1-2
CASRRDKDINYGYTF
TGTGCCAGCAGACGGGACAAAGATATTAACTATGGCTACACCTTC
>TRBV19|once|TRBD2|TRBJ2-7
CASSSGTSGQYEQYF
TGTGCCAGTAGTTCCGGGACTAGCGGGCAATACGAGCAGTACTTC
>TRBV7-2|-|-|TRBJ2-7
CASSLGLGYEQYF
TGTGCCAGCAGCTTGGGCCTCGGCTACGAGCAGTACTTC
>TRBV7-8|-|-|TRBJ2-3
CASSNSGSSTDTQYF
TGTGCCAGCAGCAATAGCGGTTCTAGCACAGATACGCAGTATTTT
>TRBV6-5|-|-|TRBJ1-5
CASSPGSNQPQHF
TGTGCCAGCAGCCCAGGTAGCAATCAGCCCCAGCATTTT